This T cell receptor beta chain derives from a study of cytomegalovirus exposure and HLA in healthy donors. Looking at the study overall: Out of approximately 170 million T cells, an earlier analysis found roughly 100 million unique TCR beta sequences in total. Study-wide points: A few V segments could not be told apart, such as TRBV6-2 and TRBV6-3, and were left out. Relative to equally common others, HLA-associated TCR beta chains showed greater clonal expansion in a later analysis. Highest at DRB1 and lowest at HLA-C, TCR association rates differed among HLA loci in a later analysis.

The CDR3 totals 12 residues. The germline gives CDR1 MDHEN, CDR2 SYDVKM. V was trimmed by 2 bases and J by 11 bases, leaving 11 bases between them. Details on this clone: Antigen: not known.

The PCR used 60 Vbeta and 13 Jbeta primers. Assay: immunoSEQ multiplex PCR; the TCRdb copy retains only in-frame clones and omits some. The profile shows approximately 150,000 clones, 60% to 80% of them singletons. Sequenced: PBMCs. The V gene is TRBV28, the J gene TRBJ2-3; possibly TRBD2 for D (5 bases). The sequence was obtained from a man in his late teens or twenties in good health and CMV-seropositive. The CDR3 sequence: CASSLAGREQYF. As DNA, the CDR3 is TGTGCCAGCAGTTTAGCGGGTAGGGAGCAGTATTTT.